This TCR beta chain was recovered during a study of T-cell memory formation after mild COVID-19. General study points: There was a balanced CD4/CD8 profile in clones contracting day 15 to 85, and later expanders leaned CD4+. CM and EM subsets held most contracting CD4+ clones; EMRA held CD8+ ones. Pre-infection memory harbored some responding clones, suggesting cross-reactive memory joined.

For this clonotype: Antigen unknown.

Germline CDR1 is SGHTA and CDR2 is FQGNSA. This CDR3 comprises 15 residues. V was trimmed by 0 bases and J by 5 bases, leaving 13 bases between them. Researchers used 5'RACE with constant-segment primers to make TCR alpha and TCR beta cDNA libraries that carry sample barcodes and UMIs. TCRdb reanalysed the 5' RACE reads using MiXCR and keeps one entry per CDR3 protein. The data show a few hundred thousand distinct CDR3 sequences, roughly 15% seen once. This chain connects TRBV7-2 to TRBJ1-2; the D gene is possibly TRBD1 (6 bases). The TCR sequence derives from a man aged 18 to 35 who had mild COVID-19 (a few samples of this study predate the infection). Cell type and time point are not known. Source material: PBMCs or a T cell subset sorted from them (not recorded which). CDR3 sequence (DNA): TGTGCCAGCAGCTTAGCCAGGACAGACCTGTATGGCTACACCTTC. Translation: CASSLARTDLYGYTF.